This TCR beta chain was captured by sequencing in a study of T cells in Graves' hyperthyroidism and ophthalmopathy. TCR beta CDR3 regions were amplified from RNA. Carried out on the TCR CDR3, a first-round RT-PCR used the HTBI primer set. MiXCR, run by TCRdb on the multiplex PCR reads, gives a single entry per CDR3 protein. Of 750,000 to 900,000 distinct CDR3 sequences listed, roughly 40% were seen once; the top ten hold 8.9%. This clonotype was seen many times. V lost 6 bases and J 4 bases, leaving 9 bases between the germline ends. The germline gives CDR1 DFQATT, CDR2 SNEGSKA (reference sequence). This CDR3 spans 11 amino acids.

The sequence was collected from a man aged 18 to 29 with Graves' hyperthyroidism. The rearrangement uses TRBV20-1 and TRBJ1-1, with a possible D match to TRBD1 (5 bases). Material: blood. This chain's CDR3 is CSASDSTEAFF. The CDR3 DNA is TGCAGTGCCAGTGACAGCACTGAAGCTTTCTTT.